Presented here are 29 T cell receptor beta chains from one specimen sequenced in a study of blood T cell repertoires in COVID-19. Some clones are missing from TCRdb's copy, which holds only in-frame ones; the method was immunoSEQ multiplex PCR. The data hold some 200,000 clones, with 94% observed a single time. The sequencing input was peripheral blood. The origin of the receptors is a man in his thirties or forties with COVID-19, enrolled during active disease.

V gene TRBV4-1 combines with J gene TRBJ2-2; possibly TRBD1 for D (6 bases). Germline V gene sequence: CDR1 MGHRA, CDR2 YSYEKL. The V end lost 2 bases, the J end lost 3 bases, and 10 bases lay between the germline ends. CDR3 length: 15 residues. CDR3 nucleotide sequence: TGCGCCAGCAGCCAACGTGGACAGTACACCGGGGAGCTGTTTTTT. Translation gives CASSQRGQYTGELFF.

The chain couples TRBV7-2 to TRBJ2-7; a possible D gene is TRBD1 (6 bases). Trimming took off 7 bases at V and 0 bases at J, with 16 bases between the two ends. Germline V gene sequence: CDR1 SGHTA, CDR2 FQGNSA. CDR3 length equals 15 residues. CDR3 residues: CASNEGQHSSYEQYF. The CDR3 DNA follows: TGTGCCAGCAACGAAGGACAGCATAGCTCCTACGAGCAGTACTTC.

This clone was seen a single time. The CDR3 reads CASSPGDRDYQPQHF. The CDR3 DNA reads TGTGCCAGCAGCCCGGGGGACAGGGATTATCAGCCCCAGCATTTT. J is TRBJ1-5 and V is TRBV28; 9 nucleotides align to TRBD1. Germline trimming cut 6 bases from V and 5 bases from J; bases unmatched to any gene: 8. Germline loops: CDR1 MDHEN, CDR2 SYDVKM. The CDR3 sequence is 15 residues long.

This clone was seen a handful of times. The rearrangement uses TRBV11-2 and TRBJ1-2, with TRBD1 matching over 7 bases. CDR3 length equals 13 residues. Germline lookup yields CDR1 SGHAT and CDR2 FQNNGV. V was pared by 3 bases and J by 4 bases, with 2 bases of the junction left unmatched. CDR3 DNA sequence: TGTGCCAGCAGCTTGAGGGACAGCTATGGCTACACCTTC. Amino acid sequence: CASSLRDSYGYTF.

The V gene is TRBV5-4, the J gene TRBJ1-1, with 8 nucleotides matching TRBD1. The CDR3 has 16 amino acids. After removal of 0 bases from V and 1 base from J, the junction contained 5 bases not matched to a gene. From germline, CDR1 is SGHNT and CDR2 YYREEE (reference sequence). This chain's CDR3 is CASSLGGQGRNTEAFF. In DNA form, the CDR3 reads TGTGCCAGCAGCTTGGGAGGACAGGGAAGGAACACTGAAGCTTTCTTT.

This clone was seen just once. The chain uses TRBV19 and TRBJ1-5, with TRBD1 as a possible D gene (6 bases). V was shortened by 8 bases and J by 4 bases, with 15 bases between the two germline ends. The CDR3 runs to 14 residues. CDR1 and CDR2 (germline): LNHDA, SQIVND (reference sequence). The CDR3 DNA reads TGTGCCAGTCAACACCCCAGGGGAAATCAGCCCCAGCATTTT. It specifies CASQHPRGNQPQHF.

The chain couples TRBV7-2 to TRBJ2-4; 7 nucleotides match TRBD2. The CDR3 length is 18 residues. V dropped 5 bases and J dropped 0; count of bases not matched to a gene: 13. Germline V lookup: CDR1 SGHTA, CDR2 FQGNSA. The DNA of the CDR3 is TGTGCCAGCAGCGTCAGCGTGGAAGCGGGGCTAGCCAAAAACATTCAGTACTTC. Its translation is CASSVSVEAGLAKNIQYF.

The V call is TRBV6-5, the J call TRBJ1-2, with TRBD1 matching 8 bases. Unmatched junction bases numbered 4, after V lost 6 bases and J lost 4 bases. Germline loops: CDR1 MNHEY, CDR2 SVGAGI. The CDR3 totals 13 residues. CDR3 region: CASSQDRAYGYTF. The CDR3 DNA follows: TGTGCCAGCAGCCAGGACAGGGCCTATGGCTACACCTTC.

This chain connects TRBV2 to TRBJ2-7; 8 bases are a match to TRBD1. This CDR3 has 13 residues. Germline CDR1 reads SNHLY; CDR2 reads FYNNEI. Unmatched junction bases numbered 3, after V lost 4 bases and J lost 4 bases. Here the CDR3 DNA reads TGTGCCAGCAGTGCGGACAGGGTGTACGAGCAGTACTTC. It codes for CASSADRVYEQYF.

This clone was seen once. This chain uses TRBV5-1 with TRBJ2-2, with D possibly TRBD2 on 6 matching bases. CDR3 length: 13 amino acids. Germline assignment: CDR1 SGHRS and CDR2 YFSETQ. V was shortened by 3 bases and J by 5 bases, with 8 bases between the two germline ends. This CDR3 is CASSSGLTGELFF. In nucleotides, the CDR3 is TGCGCCAGCAGCTCGGGACTGACCGGGGAGCTGTTTTTT.

CDR3 sequence: CASSLQDLNTEAFF. DNA for the CDR3: TGCGCCAGCAGCCTACAGGACCTGAACACTGAAGCTTTCTTT. The rearrangement uses TRBV5-1 and TRBJ1-1, with TRBD1 as a possible D gene (5 bases). Germline CDR1 and CDR2: SGHRS and YFSETQ. V was trimmed by 4 bases and J by 0 bases, leaving 10 bases between them. The CDR3 runs 14 residues.

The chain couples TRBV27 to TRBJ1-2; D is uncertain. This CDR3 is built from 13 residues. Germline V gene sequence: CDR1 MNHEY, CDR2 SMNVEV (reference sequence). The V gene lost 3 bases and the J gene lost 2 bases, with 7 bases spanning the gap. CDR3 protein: CASSLRRNYGYTF. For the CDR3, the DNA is TGTGCCAGCAGTTTGAGGCGAAACTATGGCTACACCTTC.

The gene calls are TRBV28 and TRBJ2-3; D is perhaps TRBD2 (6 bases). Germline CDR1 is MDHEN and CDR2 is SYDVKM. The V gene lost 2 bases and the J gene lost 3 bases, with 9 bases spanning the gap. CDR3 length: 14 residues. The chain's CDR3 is CASSLGGYTDTQYF. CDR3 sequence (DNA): TGTGCCAGCAGTTTAGGGGGGTATACAGATACGCAGTATTTT.

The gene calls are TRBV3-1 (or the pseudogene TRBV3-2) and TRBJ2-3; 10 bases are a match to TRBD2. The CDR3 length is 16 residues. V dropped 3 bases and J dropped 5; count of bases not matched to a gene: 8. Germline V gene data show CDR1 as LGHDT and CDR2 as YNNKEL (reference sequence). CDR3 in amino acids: CASSQQTSGAGDTQYF. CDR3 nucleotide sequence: TGTGCCAGCAGCCAGCAAACTAGCGGGGCTGGAGATACGCAGTATTTT.

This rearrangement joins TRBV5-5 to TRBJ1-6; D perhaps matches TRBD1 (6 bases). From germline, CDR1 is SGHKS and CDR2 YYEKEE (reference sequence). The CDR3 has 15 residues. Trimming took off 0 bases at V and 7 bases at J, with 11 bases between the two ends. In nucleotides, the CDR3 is TGTGCCAGCAGCTTGGGGACAGCAGAAAATTCACCCCTCCACTTT. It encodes CASSLGTAENSPLHF.

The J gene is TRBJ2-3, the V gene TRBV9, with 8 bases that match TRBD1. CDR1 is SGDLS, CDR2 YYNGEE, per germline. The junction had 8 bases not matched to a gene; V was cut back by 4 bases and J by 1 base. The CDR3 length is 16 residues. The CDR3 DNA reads TGTGCCAGCAGCCCTAGACAGGGGCGAGGCACAGATACGCAGTATTTT. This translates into CASSPRQGRGTDTQYF.

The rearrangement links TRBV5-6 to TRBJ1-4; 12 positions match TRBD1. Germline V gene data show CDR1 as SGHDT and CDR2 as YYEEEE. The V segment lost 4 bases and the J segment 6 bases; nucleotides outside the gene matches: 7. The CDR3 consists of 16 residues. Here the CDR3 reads CASSTRGTGGDEKLFF. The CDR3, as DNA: TGTGCCAGCAGCACCCGGGGGACAGGGGGCGATGAAAAACTGTTTTTT.

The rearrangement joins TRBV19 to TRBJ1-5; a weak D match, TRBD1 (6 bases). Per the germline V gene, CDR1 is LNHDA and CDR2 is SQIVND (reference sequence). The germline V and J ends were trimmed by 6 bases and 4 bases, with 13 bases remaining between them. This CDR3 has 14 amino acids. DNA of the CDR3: TGTGCCAGTAGACACCACAGGGAAAATCAGCCCCAGCATTTT. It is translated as CASRHHRENQPQHF.

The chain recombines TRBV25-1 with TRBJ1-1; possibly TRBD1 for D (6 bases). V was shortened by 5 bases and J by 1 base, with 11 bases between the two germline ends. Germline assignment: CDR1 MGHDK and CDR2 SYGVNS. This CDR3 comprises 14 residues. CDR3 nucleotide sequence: TGTGCCAGCAGTCAGGGACACGGGAACACTGAAGCTTTCTTT. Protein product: CASSQGHGNTEAFF.

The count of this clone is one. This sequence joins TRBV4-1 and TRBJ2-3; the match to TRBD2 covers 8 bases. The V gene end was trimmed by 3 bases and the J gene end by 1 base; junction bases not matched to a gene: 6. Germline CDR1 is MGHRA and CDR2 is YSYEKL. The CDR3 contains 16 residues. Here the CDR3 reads CASSHPPGLGTDTQYF. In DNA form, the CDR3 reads TGCGCCAGCAGCCACCCACCGGGACTAGGCACAGATACGCAGTATTTT.

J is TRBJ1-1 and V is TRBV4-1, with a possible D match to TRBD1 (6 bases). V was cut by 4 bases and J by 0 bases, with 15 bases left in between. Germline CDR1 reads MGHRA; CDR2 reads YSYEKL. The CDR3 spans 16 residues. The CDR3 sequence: CASSPMEDSLNTEAFF. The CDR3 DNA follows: TGCGCCAGCAGCCCGATGGAGGACAGCCTGAACACTGAAGCTTTCTTT.

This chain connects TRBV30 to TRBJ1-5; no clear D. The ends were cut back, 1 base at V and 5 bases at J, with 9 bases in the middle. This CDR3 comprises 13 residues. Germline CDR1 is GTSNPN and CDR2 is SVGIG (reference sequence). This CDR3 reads CAWSAAGDQPQHF. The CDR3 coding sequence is TGTGCCTGGAGTGCGGCAGGTGATCAGCCCCAGCATTTT.

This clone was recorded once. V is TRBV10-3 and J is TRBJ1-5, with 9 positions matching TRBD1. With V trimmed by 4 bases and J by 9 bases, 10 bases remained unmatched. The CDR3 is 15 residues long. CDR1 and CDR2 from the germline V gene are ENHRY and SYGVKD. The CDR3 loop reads CAISGAGTGLSPQHF. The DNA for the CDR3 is TGTGCCATCAGTGGGGCCGGGACAGGGCTCTCGCCCCAGCATTTT.

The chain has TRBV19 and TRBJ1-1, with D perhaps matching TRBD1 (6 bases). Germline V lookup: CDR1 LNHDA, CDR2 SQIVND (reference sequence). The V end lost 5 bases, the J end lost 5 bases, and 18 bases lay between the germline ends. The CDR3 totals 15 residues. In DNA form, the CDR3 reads TGTGCCAGTAGTTCAGCCGGGAGGGGGTGGACTGAAGCTTTCTTT. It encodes CASSSAGRGWTEAFF.

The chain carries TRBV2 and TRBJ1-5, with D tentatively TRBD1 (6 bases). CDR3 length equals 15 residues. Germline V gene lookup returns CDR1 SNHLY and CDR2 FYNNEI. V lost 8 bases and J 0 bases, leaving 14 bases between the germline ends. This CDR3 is CASAWDTSSNQPQHF. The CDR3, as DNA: TGTGCCAGCGCATGGGACACCAGTAGCAATCAGCCCCAGCATTTT.

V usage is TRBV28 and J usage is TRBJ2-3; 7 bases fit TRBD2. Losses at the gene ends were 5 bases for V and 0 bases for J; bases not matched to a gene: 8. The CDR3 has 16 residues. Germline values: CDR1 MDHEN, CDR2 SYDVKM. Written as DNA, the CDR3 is TGTGCCAGCAGTCTACCTAGCGGAGAAAGCACAGATACGCAGTATTTT. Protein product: CASSLPSGESTDTQYF.

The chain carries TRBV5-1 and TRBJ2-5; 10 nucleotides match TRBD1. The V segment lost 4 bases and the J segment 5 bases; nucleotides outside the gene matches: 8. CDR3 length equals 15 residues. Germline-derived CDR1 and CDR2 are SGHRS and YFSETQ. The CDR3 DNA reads TGCGCCAGCAGCCAGGCGACAGGGGGCGGCGAGACCCAGTACTTC. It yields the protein CASSQATGGGETQYF. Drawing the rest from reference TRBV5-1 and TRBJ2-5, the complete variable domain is KAGVTQTPRYLIKTRGQQVTLSCSPISGHRSVSWYQQTPGQGLQFLFEYFSETQRNKGNFPGRFSGRQFSNSRSEMNVSTLELGDSALYLCASSQATGGGETQYFGPGTRLLVL.

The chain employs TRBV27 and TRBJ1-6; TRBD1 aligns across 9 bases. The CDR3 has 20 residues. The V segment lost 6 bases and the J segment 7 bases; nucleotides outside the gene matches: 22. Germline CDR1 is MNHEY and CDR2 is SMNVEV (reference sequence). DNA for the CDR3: TGTGCCAGCAGACCTTACACATCCGGGACAGGGAGAAGGGCAAATTCACCCCTCCACTTT. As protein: CASRPYTSGTGRRANSPLHF.

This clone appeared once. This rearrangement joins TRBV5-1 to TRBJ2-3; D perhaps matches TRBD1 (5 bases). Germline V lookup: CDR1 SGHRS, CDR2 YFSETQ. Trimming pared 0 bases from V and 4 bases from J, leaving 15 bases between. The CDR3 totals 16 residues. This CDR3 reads CASSLVTGTFPDTQYF. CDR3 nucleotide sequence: TGCGCCAGCAGCTTGGTAACAGGAACCTTCCCAGATACGCAGTATTTT.